The 5 T cell receptor beta chains presented below share a single source sample, sequenced in a study of technical replicates of blood from several donors. Produced via immunoSEQ multiplex PCR; TCRdb's table is partial and in-frame only. The sample consists of roughly 71,000 clones, 80% to 95% of them appearing once. Input material: T cells isolated from PBMCs. All receptors derive from a human donor in good health.

In this sample, this clone turned up once. The chain links TRBV15 to TRBJ1-2; D remains ambiguous. In germline, CDR1 is LNHNV, CDR2 YYDKDF (reference sequence). V was clipped by 0 bases and J by 5 bases, with 16 bases between them. The CDR3 is 16 residues long. This chain's CDR3 is CATSREGVIRGYGYTF. Written as DNA, the CDR3 is TGTGCCACCAGCAGAGAGGGTGTTATTCGCGGATATGGCTACACCTTC.

This chain joins TRBV29-1 and TRBJ1-2, with TRBD1 matching 10 bases. This CDR3 has 14 residues. V lost 1 base and J lost 4; bases outside the gene matches: 3. Germline V gene lookup returns CDR1 SQVTM and CDR2 ANQGSEA. The CDR3 DNA sequence: TGCAGCGTTGAAGTGACAGGGGGCGTCTATGGCTACACCTTC. Translation gives CSVEVTGGVYGYTF.

The chain links TRBV21-1 to TRBJ1-3; the table's TRBD1 call for D was not verified on the DNA. TRBV21-1 is labeled a pseudogene. This CDR3 spans 13 amino acids. CDR3 sequence (DNA): TGTGCCAGCTCTATCAGGGGGGGAAACACCATATATTTT. This translates into CASSIRGGNTIYF.

This clone was counted once. The CDR3 spells CASSFGQGINEQYF. CDR3 coding DNA: TGTGCCAGCAGCTTTGGACAGGGGATCAACGAGCAGTACTTC. This sequence joins TRBV7-8 and TRBJ2-7; 9 bases match TRBD1. CDR3 length equals 14 residues. V trimming: 3 bases; J trimming: 5 bases; junction bases outside the gene matches: 5. Per the germline V gene, CDR1 is SGHVS and CDR2 is FQNEAQ.

The V and J genes are TRBV11-3 and TRBJ2-3; maybe TRBD2 (6 bases). The V gene lost 8 bases and the J gene lost 5 bases, with 8 bases spanning the gap. CDR1 SGHNT and CDR2 YENEEA come from the germline V gene. The CDR3 covers 11 residues. The CDR3 DNA reads TGTGCCAGCGGGCGGGGAGATACGCAGTATTTT. Its translation is CASGRGDTQYF.